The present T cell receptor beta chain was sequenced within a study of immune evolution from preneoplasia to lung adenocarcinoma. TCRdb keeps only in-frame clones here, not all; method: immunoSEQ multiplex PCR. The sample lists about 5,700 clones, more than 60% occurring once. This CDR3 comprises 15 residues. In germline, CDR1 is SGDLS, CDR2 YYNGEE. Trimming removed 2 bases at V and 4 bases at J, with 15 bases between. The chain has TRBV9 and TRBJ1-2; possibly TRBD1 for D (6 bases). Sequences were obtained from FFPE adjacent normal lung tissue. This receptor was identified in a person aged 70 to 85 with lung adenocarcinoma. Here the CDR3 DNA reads TGTGCCAGCAGCGTTAATGTGAGGGGGGGCTATGGCTACACCTTC. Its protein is CASSVNVRGGYGYTF.